The 10 T cell receptor beta chains below all came from one sample that was sequenced in a study of low-dose radiotherapy and immunotherapy resistance in tumors. Time point denoted: before trial treatment. Alpha- and beta-chain coverage of first-strand cDNA came from TRAV- and TRBV-specific primers. For amplifying TCRs, the PCR ran for around 20 cycles with Phusion, which was used together with a constant-region primer and the adapter on the V primers. TCRdb reprocessed the reads with MiXCR, giving one entry per CDR3 protein. The sample lists around 99,000 distinct CDR3 sequences, roughly a tenth seen once, with roughly 1% in the top ten. The specimen was PBMCs, collected before treatment. Receptors were obtained from a male donor with prostate cancer.

This clonotype has at least ten counts. This chain joins TRBV19 and TRBJ1-5, with D possibly TRBD1 on 6 matching bases. V gave up 1 base and J gave up 1 base, with 8 bases separating them. Per germline, CDR1 LNHDA and CDR2 SQIVND (reference sequence). The CDR3 sequence is 15 residues long. The CDR3 DNA is TGTGCCAGTAGTATAGCGGGGGCCAGCAATCAGCCCCAGCATTTT. Its protein is CASSIAGASNQPQHF.

This sequence joins TRBV27 and TRBJ1-2; 9 bases fit TRBD1. The V gene end was trimmed by 4 bases and the J gene end by 6 bases; junction bases not matched to a gene: 3. The V gene's germline CDR1 is MNHEY and CDR2 SMNVEV (reference sequence). This CDR3 has 13 residues. The CDR3 nucleotides read TGTGCCAGCAGTTCGGACAGGGGTAATGGCTACACCTTC. Amino acid sequence: CASSSDRGNGYTF.

This clonotype was detected ten times or more. In DNA, the CDR3 is TGTGCCAGCAGTTCGGGGCAGACCACTCAAGAAGCTTTCTTT. Translation: CASSSGQTTQEAFF. This chain uses TRBV28 with TRBJ1-1; perhaps TRBD1 as D (5 bases). Looked up from germline, CDR1 is MDHEN and CDR2 is SYDVKM. V gave up 4 bases and J gave up 8 bases, with 17 bases separating them. This CDR3 is 14 amino acids long.

This clonotype was found many times. The chain uses TRBV10-3 and TRBJ1-2; 8 bases are shared with TRBD1. CDR3 length equals 12 residues. The ends lost 8 bases at V and 6 bases at J; junction bases unmatched: 5. Per the germline V gene, CDR1 is ENHRY and CDR2 is SYGVKD. Written as DNA, the CDR3 is TGTGCCATCGGACAGGGAGTCGATGGCTACACCTTC. Protein: CAIGQGVDGYTF.

This clonotype was seen repeatedly, ten times or more. The J gene is TRBJ1-6, the V gene TRBV14, with D possibly being TRBD1 (6 bases). Germline V gene data show CDR1 as SGHDN and CDR2 as FVKESK. CDR3 length: 17 residues. Trimming pared 1 base from V and 2 bases from J, leaving 12 bases between. CDR3 region: CASSQGDIATYNSPLHF. The DNA for the CDR3 is TGTGCCAGCAGCCAAGGGGACATAGCTACCTATAATTCACCCCTCCACTTT.

There are many counts of this clonotype. V is TRBV10-3 and J is TRBJ2-1; 7 nucleotides agree with TRBD2. Per the germline V gene, CDR1 is ENHRY and CDR2 is SYGVKD. The CDR3 runs to 14 residues. Losses at the gene ends were 3 bases for V and 8 bases for J; bases not matched to a gene: 7. CDR3 nucleotide sequence: TGTGCCATCAGTGACGGGGGGAGTAGGTATGAGCAGTTCTTC. It codes for CAISDGGSRYEQFF.

This clonotype has just one count. The rearrangement links TRBV6-1 to TRBJ2-2, with a tentative D call TRBD1 (7 bases). The germline V gene encodes CDR1 MNHNS and CDR2 SASEGT. V was clipped by 0 bases and J by 6 bases, with 14 bases between them. The CDR3 has 16 residues. CDR3: CASSEARGVKSGELFF. CDR3 nucleotides: TGTGCCAGCAGTGAAGCCAGGGGGGTTAAGTCCGGGGAGCTGTTTTTT.

In DNA, the CDR3 is TGTGCCCCCGAAGCCCCGGGACAGGGCTACGAGCAGTACTTC. Translation gives CAPEAPGQGYEQYF. The gene calls are TRBV7-2 and TRBJ2-7, with 9 bases lining up with TRBD1. The CDR3 spans 14 residues. Losses at the gene ends were 11 bases for V and 3 bases for J; bases not matched to a gene: 11. CDR1 is SGHTA, CDR2 FQGNSA, per germline.

On this clonotype itself: A far larger clone is off by one base, so a read error is likely. The rearrangement uses TRBV5-5 and TRBJ2-1; D gene ambiguous. V lost 3 bases and J lost 10, with 11 bases in between. Germline V gene data show CDR1 as SGHKS and CDR2 as YYEKEE (reference sequence). This CDR3 contains 12 residues. Written as DNA, the CDR3 is TGTGCCAGCAGCTGGACCAGCTACGAGCAGTTCTTC. Translated, it gives CASSWTSYEQFF.

This clonotype was counted a few times. The chain is built from TRBV14 and TRBJ2-2, with TRBD1 matching 7 bases. V shed 4 bases and J 7 bases; nucleotides not matched to a gene: 6. This CDR3 has 14 amino acids. The germline CDR1 and CDR2 sequences are SGHDN and FVKESK. The CDR3 bases are TGTGCCAGCAGCCCCACAGGGGCGGTCGGGGAGCTGTTTTTT. Protein: CASSPTGAVGELFF.